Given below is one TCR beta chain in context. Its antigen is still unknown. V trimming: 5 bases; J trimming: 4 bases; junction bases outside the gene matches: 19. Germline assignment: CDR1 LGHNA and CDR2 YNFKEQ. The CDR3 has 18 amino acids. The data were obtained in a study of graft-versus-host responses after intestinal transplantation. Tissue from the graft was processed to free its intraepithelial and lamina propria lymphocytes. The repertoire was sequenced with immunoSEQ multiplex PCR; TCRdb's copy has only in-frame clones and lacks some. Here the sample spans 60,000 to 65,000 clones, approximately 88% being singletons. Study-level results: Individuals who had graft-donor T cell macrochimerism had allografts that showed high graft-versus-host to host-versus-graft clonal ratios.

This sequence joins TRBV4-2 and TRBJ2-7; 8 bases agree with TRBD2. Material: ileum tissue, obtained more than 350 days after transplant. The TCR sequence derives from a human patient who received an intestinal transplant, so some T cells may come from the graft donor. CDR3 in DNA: TGTGCCAGCAGCTACGTTGGTGCGGGAGGCCCGCATCAATACGAGCAGTACTTC. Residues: CASSYVGAGGPHQYEQYF.